Below are 19 T cell receptor beta chains sequenced from a single sample in a study of response to subunit inactivated influenza vaccine. TCRdb re-analysed the RT-PCR reads in MiXCR, keeping a single row per CDR3 protein. The sample holds about 540,000 distinct CDR3 sequences, 14% seen once. The source was PBMCs from blood, collected approximately 13 days after vaccination. The receptors here all came from a man aged 45-65 years who received an inactivated influenza vaccine.

The CDR3 spells CSAYDSVGSYEQYF. Here the CDR3 DNA reads TGCAGTGCCTACGACAGTGTTGGGTCCTACGAGCAGTACTTC. The chain recombines TRBV20-1 with TRBJ2-7, with TRBD1 as a possible D gene (5 bases). Per the germline V gene, CDR1 is DFQATT and CDR2 is SNEGSKA (reference sequence). Trimming stripped 6 bases from V and 1 base from J, with 16 bases between. The CDR3 runs to 14 residues.

This chain uses TRBV7-2 with TRBJ1-1, with D perhaps TRBD1 (6 bases). V was shortened by 5 bases and J by 1 base, with 17 bases between the two germline ends. Looked up from germline, CDR1 is SGHTA and CDR2 is FQGNSA. The CDR3 consists of 16 residues. The CDR3 is CASSLGTGQSNTEAFF. The CDR3 DNA reads as TGTGCCAGCAGCCTAGGAACCGGACAGTCGAACACTGAAGCTTTCTTT.

The gene calls are TRBV3-1 and TRBJ1-3, with D perhaps matching TRBD1 (5 bases). CDR1 is LGHDT, CDR2 YNNKEL, per germline (reference sequence). Trimming pared 0 bases from V and 11 bases from J, leaving 11 bases between. The CDR3 covers 13 residues. The DNA for the CDR3 is TGTGCCAGCAGCCAAGACGGGGGAGCCGCCATATATTTT. Amino acid sequence: CASSQDGGAAIYF.

The chain is built from TRBV7-2 and TRBJ2-5; TRBD1 matches at 10 bases. The CDR3 covers 14 residues. The V segment lost 3 bases and the J segment 6 bases; nucleotides outside the gene matches: 4. Looked up from germline, CDR1 is SGHTA and CDR2 is FQGNSA. CDR3 nucleotide sequence: TGTGCCAGCAGCTTTGGACAGGGGGTTAAGACCCAGTACTTC. Amino acid sequence: CASSFGQGVKTQYF.

This chain joins TRBV29-1 and TRBJ2-3, with 7 bases aligning to TRBD2. Trimming took 0 bases from V and 0 from J; bases not matched to a gene: 6. The CDR3 consists of 16 residues. Per the germline V gene, CDR1 is SQVTM and CDR2 is ANQGSEA. Here the CDR3 reads CSVEDKREASTDTQYF. CDR3 sequence (DNA): TGCAGCGTTGAAGACAAACGGGAGGCCAGCACAGATACGCAGTATTTT.

The chain combines TRBV5-1 with TRBJ2-6; D gene uncertain. Germline values: CDR1 SGHRS, CDR2 YFSETQ. The CDR3 is 15 residues long. The V and J ends lost 3 bases and 0 bases respectively, with 7 bases between them. The CDR3 bases are TGCGCCAGCAGCTCGGGTGTCTCTGGGGCCAACGTCCTGACTTTC. The encoded protein is CASSSGVSGANVLTF.

The CDR3 DNA reads TGTGCCAGCAGTTTTTGGGGTTTCCATGAGACCCAGTACTTC. As protein: CASSFWGFHETQYF. The rearrangement uses TRBV12-3 or TRBV12-4 and TRBJ2-5; no clear D gene. The length of the CDR3 is 14 residues. The V gene lost 3 bases and the J gene lost 5 bases, with 13 bases spanning the gap.

Only a few counts were recorded for this clonotype. The chain employs TRBV28 and TRBJ2-7; D possibly corresponds to TRBD2 (6 bases). This CDR3 has 14 residues. The germline V and J ends were trimmed by 7 bases and 0 bases, with 13 bases remaining between them. In germline, CDR1 is MDHEN, CDR2 SYDVKM. In DNA, the CDR3 is TGTGCCAGCACCTCTCTGGGGGGCTCCTACGAGCAGTACTTC. Amino acid sequence: CASTSLGGSYEQYF.

The sample holds many counts of this clonotype. The chain combines TRBV4-2 with TRBJ2-7; 8 bases are a match to TRBD2. This CDR3 contains 16 residues. Germline V gene lookup returns CDR1 LGHNA and CDR2 YNFKEQ. V shed 0 bases and J 3 bases; nucleotides not matched to a gene: 7. The CDR3 nucleotides are TGTGCCAGCAGCCAAGATTCTAGCGGGTTTTTCTACGAGCAGTACTTC. Protein: CASSQDSSGFFYEQYF.

Only a few counts were recorded for this clonotype. V usage is TRBV6-2 or TRBV6-3 and J usage is TRBJ2-7; 10 bases align to TRBD2. Germline loops: CDR1 MNHEY, CDR2 SVGEGT. V was clipped by 5 bases and J by 1 base; unmatched bases: 5. The CDR3 extends over 15 amino acids. CDR3 amino acids: CASSRDSGRSYEQYF. The CDR3 DNA reads as TGTGCCAGCAGTCGAGATAGCGGGAGGTCCTACGAGCAGTACTTC.

V gene TRBV30 combines with J gene TRBJ1-5; TRBD1 is a possible D gene (5 bases). The CDR3 extends over 13 amino acids. The germline CDR1 and CDR2 sequences are GTSNPN and SVGIG (reference sequence). V was clipped by 3 bases and J by 4 bases, with 10 bases between them. CDR3: CAWSQGWNQPQHF. CDR3 coding DNA: TGTGCCTGGAGCCAGGGCTGGAATCAGCCCCAGCATTTT.

The genes are TRBV20-1 and TRBJ2-1; D is perhaps TRBD2 (6 bases). Per germline, CDR1 DFQATT and CDR2 SNEGSKA (reference sequence). The CDR3 has 18 residues. With 0 bases removed from V and 0 bases from J, the gap between germline ends came to 18 bases. CDR3 in amino acids: CSARDSSGVGGSYNEQFF. In DNA, the CDR3 is TGCAGTGCTAGAGATTCCTCGGGAGTGGGGGGCTCCTACAATGAGCAGTTCTTC.

The V call is TRBV29-1, the J call TRBJ2-5; D uncertain. The CDR3 loop spans 17 amino acids. Germline V lookup: CDR1 SQVTM, CDR2 ANQGSEA. The ends were cut back, 7 bases at V and 0 bases at J, with 24 bases in the middle. Here the CDR3 DNA reads TGCAGCGGAAGAATTATGGGCCGACGGACCAACCAAGAGACCCAGTACTTC. It codes for CSGRIMGRRTNQETQYF.

This clonotype was observed a handful of times. The genes are TRBV7-9 and TRBJ2-1; maybe TRBD1 (6 bases). The germline V and J ends were trimmed by 5 bases and 9 bases, with 14 bases remaining between them. CDR1 SEHNR and CDR2 FQNEAQ come from the germline V gene (reference sequence). The CDR3 consists of 13 residues. The CDR3, as DNA: TGTGCCAGCAGCAACAGGGACCATCGTGAGCAGTTCTTC. As protein: CASSNRDHREQFF. The full variable domain, completed using reference TRBV7-9 and TRBJ2-1, is DTGVSQNPRHKITKRGQNVTFRCDPISEHNRLYWYRQTLGQGPEFLTYFQNEAQLEKSRLLSDRFSAERPKGSFSTLEIQRTEQGDSAMYLCASSNRDHREQFFGPGTRLTVL.

The V and J genes are TRBV6-5 and TRBJ1-4; the D gene is possibly TRBD1 (5 bases). V gave up 3 bases and J gave up 7 bases, with 18 bases separating them. From germline, CDR1 is MNHEY and CDR2 SVGAGI. This CDR3 is 16 amino acids long. CDR3 residues: CASSYEGVGGREKLFF. DNA of the CDR3: TGTGCCAGCAGTTATGAAGGGGTCGGAGGTCGTGAAAAACTGTTTTTT.

The table lists this clonotype with a few counts. This rearrangement joins TRBV6-2 or TRBV6-3 to TRBJ1-1, with 9 positions matching TRBD1. This CDR3 comprises 18 residues. Germline V CDR1 and CDR2: MNHEY, SVGEGT. V was pared by 5 bases and J by 1 base, with 14 bases of the junction left unmatched. In DNA, the CDR3 is TGTGCCAGCAGTCCGGGACAGGGATCTTATAAGGAGAACACTGAAGCTTTCTTT. Amino acid sequence: CASSPGQGSYKENTEAFF.

This clonotype was counted only a few times. The genes are TRBV5-1 and TRBJ2-1; no clear D gene. V dropped 6 bases and J dropped 6 bases, with 10 bases sitting between them. Germline assignment: CDR1 SGHRS and CDR2 YFSETQ. CDR3 length: 12 residues. CDR3 amino acids: CASTETGNEQFF. CDR3 nucleotide sequence: TGCGCCAGCACCGAGACGGGCAATGAGCAGTTCTTC.

This clonotype was seen more than once but under ten times. The DNA for the CDR3 is TGCGCCAGCAGCCAAGAATTGGTTCCACTGGACAGGGGGCACCACAATGAGCAGTTCTTC. Amino acids: CASSQELVPLDRGHHNEQFF. The chain couples TRBV4-3 to TRBJ2-1; TRBD1 matches at 11 bases. Germline V gene sequence: CDR1 LGHNA, CDR2 YSLEER. The CDR3 length is 20 residues. Losses at the gene ends were 0 bases for V and 5 bases for J; bases not matched to a gene: 15.

This clonotype was seen a handful of times. The chain links TRBV7-2 to TRBJ1-5, with a tentative D call TRBD1 (5 bases). Trimming shortened V by 1 base and J by 3 bases, and 10 bases separated the two germline ends. This CDR3 is 15 amino acids long. The germline V gene encodes CDR1 SGHTA and CDR2 FQGNSA. The chain's CDR3 is CASSLVRGYNQPQHF. CDR3 DNA: TGTGCCAGCAGCTTAGTCCGGGGGTACAATCAGCCCCAGCATTTT.